The 14 T cell receptor beta chains presented below share a single source sample, sequenced in a study of molecular identifiers for immune sequencing clone quantification. TCRdb itself ran the PCR reads through MiXCR, one entry per CDR3 protein. The table lists approximately 680,000 distinct CDR3 sequences, about 25% of them singletons, with 0.78% in the top ten. The sample taken for sequencing was naive CD8+ T cells from blood, with Jurkat cell RNA spiked in. Subset meaning: FACS-sorted CD8+CD4-CCR7+CD45RA+ naive T cells. The origin of the receptors is a human donor in good health. Some libraries in this study had Jurkat cell RNA spiked in.

The rearrangement uses TRBV6-5 and TRBJ2-2; 13 bases map to TRBD2. The germline V gene encodes CDR1 MNHEY and CDR2 SVGAGI. V lost 4 bases, J lost 1 base, and 6 bases stayed unmatched. CDR3 size: 18 residues. The CDR3 sequence is CASSWTSGGHKNTGELFF. The CDR3 DNA is TGTGCCAGCAGTTGGACTAGCGGGGGACACAAGAACACCGGGGAGCTGTTTTTT.

Many counts were recorded for this clonotype. CDR3 protein: CASSSTLAGVEDTQYF. The CDR3 DNA reads TGTGCCAGCAGCTCCACCCTAGCGGGAGTGGAAGATACGCAGTATTTT. V usage is TRBV6-2 or TRBV6-3 and J usage is TRBJ2-3; 10 bases are a match to TRBD2. The CDR3 runs 16 residues. Unmatched junction bases numbered 11, after V lost 6 bases and J lost 5 bases. Looked up from germline, CDR1 is MNHEY and CDR2 is SVGEGT.

The chain employs TRBV11-2 and TRBJ2-7, with D perhaps matching TRBD1 or TRBD2 (6 bases each). The length of the CDR3 is 15 residues. Germline assignment: CDR1 SGHAT and CDR2 FQNNGV. Trimming shortened V by 7 bases and J by 6 bases, and 22 bases separated the two germline ends. CDR3 bases: TGTGCCAGCACGGGGGTCGGCAGGGGTTCCGTCGAGCAGTACTTC. Protein product: CASTGVGRGSVEQYF.

This clonotype was counted at least ten times. J is TRBJ2-4 and V is TRBV6-2 or TRBV6-3, with D possibly matching TRBD2 (6 bases). Germline CDR1 reads MNHEY; CDR2 reads SVGEGT. Trimming shortened V by 8 bases and J by 1 base, and 21 bases separated the two germline ends. This CDR3 region has 17 residues. DNA for the CDR3: TGTGCCAGCCCCCCGTGGGGGGAAGTAGAGGCCAAAAACATTCAGTACTTC. Encoded protein: CASPPWGEVEAKNIQYF.

This clonotype appeared a few times. This chain uses TRBV9 with TRBJ2-5; D gene uncertain. The CDR3 is made up of 14 amino acids. Trimming shortened V by 0 bases and J by 2 bases, and 8 bases separated the two germline ends. Looked up from germline, CDR1 is SGDLS and CDR2 is YYNGEE. The CDR3 loop reads CASSVESGQETQYF. The CDR3 nucleotides are TGTGCCAGCAGCGTAGAATCCGGGCAAGAGACCCAGTACTTC.

This clonotype was counted a few times. The chain recombines TRBV6-2 or TRBV6-3 with TRBJ2-3; 11 nucleotides line up with TRBD2. The CDR3 covers 19 residues. V dropped 7 bases and J dropped 0; count of bases not matched to a gene: 15. Germline CDR1 and CDR2: MNHEY and SVGEGT. Here the CDR3 reads CASTARASLAGGSTDTQYF. CDR3 in DNA: TGTGCCAGCACCGCCAGGGCTTCGCTAGCGGGGGGCAGCACAGATACGCAGTATTTT.

This clonotype was picked up many times. This chain joins TRBV6-5 and TRBJ2-3; 10 bases are a match to TRBD2. Germline values: CDR1 MNHEY, CDR2 SVGAGI. V dropped 5 bases and J dropped 2; count of bases not matched to a gene: 4. CDR3 length equals 15 residues. The CDR3, as DNA: TGTGCCAGCAGTCAGCGGGGGGGCCCCACAGATACGCAGTATTTT. This translates into CASSQRGGPTDTQYF.

This clonotype was counted a few times. This chain connects TRBV6-5 to TRBJ1-6; 7 nucleotides line up with TRBD1. The CDR3 runs 14 residues. V lost 5 bases, J lost 8 bases, and 6 bases stayed unmatched. CDR1 MNHEY and CDR2 SVGAGI come from the germline V gene. Here the CDR3 reads CASSPDRSDSPLHF. The CDR3 DNA follows: TGTGCCAGCAGTCCGGACAGGTCTGATTCACCCCTCCACTTT.

In the case of this clonotype: This could be a read error, since a much larger clone is one nucleotide away. The chain has TRBV28 and TRBJ2-7; 7 bases map to TRBD1. CDR1 and CDR2 from the germline V gene are MDHEN and SYDVKM. The CDR3 runs 15 residues. Trimming took 2 bases from V and 4 from J; bases not matched to a gene: 8. The CDR3 here is CASSLRPRGLYEQYF. CDR3 in DNA: TGTGCCAGCAGTTTAAGACCTAGGGGGCTGTACGAGCAGTACTTC.

This chain links TRBV7-9 with TRBJ2-3, with TRBD2 as a possible D gene (7 bases). Germline V gene lookup returns CDR1 SEHNR and CDR2 FQNEAQ (reference sequence). The length of the CDR3 is 17 residues. Deletions cut 0 bases from V and 2 bases from J, with 15 bases between. CDR3 nucleotides: TGTGCCAGCAGCTTAGCCTTGGGGGGGGGCCTCACAGATACGCAGTATTTT. Protein: CASSLALGGGLTDTQYF.

This clonotype was picked up many times. The V call is TRBV15, the J call TRBJ1-4; D remains ambiguous. The V gene's germline CDR1 is LNHNV and CDR2 YYDKDF (reference sequence). The CDR3 has 13 residues. Trimming removed 6 bases at V and 8 bases at J, with 13 bases between. The CDR3, as DNA: TGTGCCACCAGTCAGCTGGTGGAGGAAAAACTGTTTTTT. It translates to CATSQLVEEKLFF.

This clonotype was observed many times. The CDR3 protein is CASSLGHKETQYF. CDR3 nucleotides: TGTGCCAGCAGTTTGGGTCATAAAGAGACCCAGTACTTC. The chain couples TRBV12-3 or TRBV12-4 to TRBJ2-5; D gene ambiguous. V was trimmed by 3 bases and J by 3 bases, leaving 8 bases between them. The CDR3 is made up of 13 amino acids.

The chain has TRBV24-1 and TRBJ2-7; D ambiguous. Trimming stripped 5 bases from V and 2 bases from J, with 12 bases between. CDR1 is KGHDR and CDR2 is SFDVKD in the germline V gene. There are 14 residues in the CDR3. CDR3 in amino acids: CATSGWYSPYEQYF. DNA for the CDR3: TGTGCCACCAGTGGTTGGTACAGTCCCTACGAGCAGTACTTC.

The chain combines TRBV30 with TRBJ2-5; D is undetermined. This CDR3 is 14 amino acids long. Per germline, CDR1 GTSNPN and CDR2 SVGIG (reference sequence). V lost 3 bases, J lost 5 bases, and 16 bases lay in between. The CDR3 DNA is TGTGCCTGGAGCCCCGTACCAAAACCCGAGACCCAGTACTTC. Translating gives CAWSPVPKPETQYF.